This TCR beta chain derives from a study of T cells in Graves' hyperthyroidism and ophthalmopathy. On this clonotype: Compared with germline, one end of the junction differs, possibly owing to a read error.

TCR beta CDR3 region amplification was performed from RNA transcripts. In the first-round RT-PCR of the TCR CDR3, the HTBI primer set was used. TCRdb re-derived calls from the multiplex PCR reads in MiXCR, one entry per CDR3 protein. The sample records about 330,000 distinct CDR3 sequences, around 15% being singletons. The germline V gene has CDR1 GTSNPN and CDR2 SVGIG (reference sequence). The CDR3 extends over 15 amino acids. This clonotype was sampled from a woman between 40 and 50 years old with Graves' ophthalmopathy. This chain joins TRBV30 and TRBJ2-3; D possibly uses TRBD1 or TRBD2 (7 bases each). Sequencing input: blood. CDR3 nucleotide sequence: TGTGCCTGGAGGCAGGGGGGGAGTATCACAGATGCGCAGTATTTT. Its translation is CAWRQGGSITDAQYF.